The 15 T cell receptor beta chains below all came from one sample that was sequenced in a study of T cells after yellow fever vaccination. In TCRdb, the 5' RACE reads were re-called with MiXCR into one record per CDR3 protein. The profile shows under 550,000 distinct CDR3 sequences, roughly 22% of them singletons. Specimen: PBMCs, collected less than 25 days after the first yellow fever vaccination. Source of these receptors: a young man who received the YFV17D yellow fever vaccine.

CDR3 coding DNA: TGTGCCTCCTGCCATCCCTTATACCAGGGACGAGGCAATGAGCAGTTCTTC. Its protein product is CASCHPLYQGRGNEQFF. The chain recombines TRBV3-1 with TRBJ2-1; D is perhaps TRBD1 or TRBD2 (5 bases each). V shed 11 bases and J shed 6 bases, with 29 bases lying between them. Germline values: CDR1 LGHDT, CDR2 YNNKEL (reference sequence). This CDR3 spans 17 amino acids.

The CDR3 here is CASSLLPVTYNEQFF. The CDR3, as DNA: TGTGCCAGCAGCTTACTTCCCGTCACGTACAATGAGCAGTTCTTC. The chain is built from TRBV7-3 and TRBJ2-1; the D is unclear. Germline CDR1 reads SGHTA; CDR2 reads FQGTGA. The CDR3 runs 15 residues. Trimming shortened V by 2 bases and J by 4 bases, and 12 bases separated the two germline ends.

Only a few counts were recorded for this clonotype. The chain has TRBV4-1 and TRBJ2-3; D is ambiguous. This CDR3 is built from 16 residues. Germline lookup yields CDR1 MGHRA and CDR2 YSYEKL. V lost 1 base and J 2 bases, leaving 13 bases between the germline ends. CDR3 in DNA: TGCGCCAGCAGCCAAGTCCCTCCCCCATCCACAGATACGCAGTATTTT. Its protein is CASSQVPPPSTDTQYF.

The genes are TRBV12-3 or TRBV12-4 and TRBJ1-4, with D hard to call. Deletions cut 6 bases from V and 8 bases from J, with 16 bases between. There are 14 residues in the CDR3. CDR3 nucleotide sequence: TGTGCCAGCAGCCAGGACCCTATCCCCGAAAAACTGTTTTTT. This sequence encodes CASSQDPIPEKLFF.

This clonotype was recorded a few times. J is TRBJ1-4 and V is TRBV7-2; 7 positions match TRBD1. This CDR3 has 15 amino acids. Germline V CDR1 and CDR2: SGHTA, FQGNSA. V shed 5 bases and J 7 bases; nucleotides not matched to a gene: 10. CDR3 amino acids: CASSIQQGRGEKLFF. The DNA for the CDR3 is TGTGCCAGCAGCATCCAACAGGGGCGAGGTGAAAAACTGTTTTTT.

The CDR3 here is CASSQGPGTAYNEQFF. For the CDR3, the DNA is TGTGCCAGCAGCCAAGGCCCCGGGACAGCTTACAATGAGCAGTTCTTC. The chain links TRBV14 to TRBJ2-1; 7 bases fit TRBD1. The CDR3 length is 16 residues. Trimming cost V 1 base and J 4 bases; bases outside gene matches: 7. From germline, CDR1 is SGHDN and CDR2 FVKESK.

This clonotype was detected a few times. The rearrangement joins TRBV6-5 to TRBJ1-2; 8 bases fit TRBD1. The CDR3 totals 14 residues. Germline V gives CDR1 MNHEY, CDR2 SVGAGI. With 0 bases clipped from V and 7 bases from J, the junction kept 4 bases outside the gene matches. CDR3 in amino acids: CASSYSRGLGGYTF. The CDR3 nucleotides read TGTGCCAGCAGTTACTCCAGGGGGCTCGGTGGCTACACCTTC.

This clonotype was observed a few times. The V call is TRBV7-2, the J call TRBJ1-3; D unclear. Trimming cost V 1 base and J 0 bases, with 7 bases left between them. This CDR3 is 15 amino acids long. Germline V CDR1 and CDR2: SGHTA, FQGNSA. CDR3 sequence: CASSLDLSSGNTIYF. The CDR3 bases are TGTGCCAGCAGCTTAGATTTGAGCTCTGGAAACACCATATATTTT.

This clonotype was seen more than once but under ten times. The chain couples TRBV11-2 to TRBJ2-1; 8 positions agree with TRBD2. The CDR3 runs to 13 residues. The V gene end was trimmed by 7 bases and the J gene end by 6 bases; junction bases not matched to a gene: 5. Germline V gene sequence: CDR1 SGHAT, CDR2 FQNNGV. DNA for the CDR3: TGTGCCAGCAACGGGAGGGGGTCCAATGAGCAGTTCTTC. This encodes CASNGRGSNEQFF.

In the case of this clonotype: A much larger clone differs by one base, so this may be a read error. The chain combines TRBV5-1 with TRBJ1-1, with D possibly matching TRBD1 (6 bases). This CDR3 region has 16 residues. In germline, CDR1 is SGHRS, CDR2 YFSETQ. The CDR3 loop is CASSLARNRVDTEAYF. CDR3 coding DNA: TGCGCCAGCAGCTTGGCCAGGAACAGGGTAGACACTGAAGCTTACTTT.

This clonotype appeared a few times. CDR3 protein: CSVQGTITDTQYF. The DNA for the CDR3 is TGCAGCGTTCAGGGCACCATCACAGATACGCAGTATTTT. The V gene is TRBV29-1, the J gene TRBJ2-3; D possibly corresponds to TRBD1 (5 bases). CDR3 length equals 13 residues. From germline, CDR1 is SQVTM and CDR2 ANQGSEA. V was pared by 5 bases and J by 2 bases, with 11 bases between.

The chain employs TRBV27 and TRBJ2-3, with D possibly matching TRBD1 (6 bases). The length of the CDR3 is 14 residues. The germline CDR1 and CDR2 sequences are MNHEY and SMNVEV (reference sequence). V shed 6 bases and J shed 4 bases, with 14 bases lying between them. The CDR3 sequence: CASRLMGAPDTQYF. DNA for the CDR3: TGTGCCAGCAGACTAATGGGGGCCCCAGATACGCAGTATTTT.

This clonotype has just a few counts. The chain combines TRBV9 with TRBJ2-3; D may be TRBD1 (5 bases). The CDR3 loop spans 15 amino acids. Germline lookup yields CDR1 SGDLS and CDR2 YYNGEE. V shed 4 bases and J shed 2 bases, with 14 bases lying between them. In DNA form, the CDR3 reads TGTGCCAGCAGCTACCCGGACACGATCACAGATACGCAGTATTTT. It encodes CASSYPDTITDTQYF.

At least ten counts were recorded for this clonotype. This rearrangement joins TRBV27 to TRBJ2-1; 14 bases are shared with TRBD2. The CDR3 spans 18 residues. V shed 6 bases and J 12 bases; nucleotides not matched to a gene: 19. Germline V gene lookup returns CDR1 MNHEY and CDR2 SMNVEV (reference sequence). The CDR3: CASSTYGTQTSGGATQFF. The CDR3, as DNA: TGTGCCAGCAGCACCTACGGGACGCAGACTAGCGGGGGGGCCACGCAGTTCTTC.

This clonotype was recorded once. This chain links TRBV7-4 with TRBJ2-1; D is perhaps TRBD2 (8 bases). Germline CDR1 is SGHVT and CDR2 is SQSDAQ. CDR3 length: 14 residues. V was cut by 5 bases and J by 9 bases, with 17 bases left in between. CDR3 DNA sequence: TGTGCCAGCAGCCAAACAGGGGCGGGGGGTGAGCAGTTCTTC. It codes for CASSQTGAGGEQFF.